This TCR beta chain was captured by sequencing in a study of shared clonotypes between healthy human individuals. On this clone: The identical CDR3 is also encoded by other nucleotide sequences in the sample.

Naive CD8 cells, CD45RO-negative and positively selected for CCR7, excluded terminally differentiated effector memory CD45RA+ cells. Produced via immunoSEQ multiplex PCR; TCRdb's table is partial and in-frame only. The sample contains roughly 2,000,000 clones, approximately 95% of which appear only once. Germline CDR1 is SEHNR and CDR2 is FQNEAQ (reference sequence). The CDR3 has 15 amino acids. V lost 0 bases and J lost 4, with 10 bases in between. The rearrangement uses TRBV7-9 and TRBJ2-1; D is perhaps TRBD1 (6 bases). The sequence came from a young man in good health. Sequencing input: naive CD8+ T cells sorted from blood. The CDR3 region is CASSLAQGSYNEQFF. The CDR3 DNA sequence: TGTGCCAGCAGCTTAGCCCAGGGGTCTTACAATGAGCAGTTCTTC.